These T cell receptor beta chains were read from a single sample in a study of cytotoxic CD8 clonotypes in ibrutinib-treated CLL. The method was immunoSEQ multiplex PCR; TCRdb's version includes in-frame clones alone and lacks a portion of them. The sample has about 97,000 clones, around four fifths seen once. The specimen was PBMCs, collected after 12 months of ibrutinib treatment. The receptors were gathered from a human donor with chronic lymphocytic leukemia. Both conserved end residues are part of each CDR3. Some rows have no size entry. The others give once, few or many, or a class for an expanded clone.

>TRBV5-6|TRBJ2-4|NA
CASSSGKNLAKNIQYF
>TRBV18|TRBJ1-5|NA
CASSGSNQPQHF
>TRBV29-1|TRBJ1-2|NA
CSVEDPGTYTF
>TRBV30|TRBJ1-2|NA
CAWSVGRQDGYTF
>TRBV7-2|TRBJ2-5|NA
CASRIQETQYF
>TRBV2|TRBJ2-5|few
CASSPEAGAGETQYF
>TRBV5-6|TRBJ1-6|NA
CASSLGQSYNSPLHF
>TRBV19|TRBJ1-6|NA
CASTDRGGSPLHF
>TRBV7-8|TRBJ1-3|NA
CASSLLSSGNTIYF
>TRBV7-9|TRBJ2-1|NA
CASSSRQGASYNEQFF
>TRBV21-1|TRBJ2-1|NA
CASSDRSGANEQFF
>TRBV27|TRBJ2-7|NA
CASSPDNSYEQYF
>TRBV2|TRBJ2-1|NA
CASSQGLAGDFEQFF
>TRBV6-5|TRBJ1-1|NA
CASSYGGSNTEAFF
>TRBV30|TRBJ1-1|NA
CAWSVEGKGPEAFF
>TRBV7-3|TRBJ2-3|few
CASAGDTQYF
>TRBV7-9|TRBJ2-7|NA
CASSLQGGQYF
>TRBV4-1|TRBJ1-1|NA
CASSQDRARATEAFF
>TRBV28|TRBJ2-3|NA
CASSIPGTDTQYF
>TRBV9|TRBJ1-2|NA
CASKTGNYGYTF
>TRBV4-2|TRBJ1-2|NA
CASSRGQALDTYGYTF
>TRBV14|TRBJ2-1|NA
CASSQGNTASNEQFF
>TRBV28|TRBJ2-1|once
CASSLGLGYNEQFF
>TRBV2|TRBJ2-5|NA
CASIGQGLQETQYF
>TRBV18|TRBJ2-6|NA
CASSRRQGAQQTHSGANVLTF
>TRBV10-2|TRBJ1-1|once
CASSEDTEAFF
>TRBV29-1|TRBJ2-5|once
CSGGQMRQETQYF
>TRBV7-3|TRBJ2-7|NA
CASRDPTEGYEQYF
>TRBV6-1|TRBJ1-1|few
CASISQGGQETEAFF
>TRBV6-5|TRBJ1-2|NA
CASSYAQAGYGYTF
>TRBV7-8|TRBJ2-2|NA
CASSFLQALGTGELFF